This paragraph covers one T cell receptor beta chain sequence. These data are taken from a study of OX40 agonist ivuxolimab in advanced cancers. Study-wide background: A mean age of around 66 years, range roughly 20 to 90, was recorded, and approximately 79% were male.

Generated by immunoSEQ multiplex PCR, the TCRdb table keeps only in-frame clones and is missing some. The sample includes tens of thousands of clones, 75% to 90% seen only once; the top ten take less than 7.5%. The V and J ends lost 3 bases and 1 base respectively, with 6 bases between them. This CDR3 is 13 amino acids long. The germline gives CDR1 PRHDT, CDR2 FYEKMQ (reference sequence). The TCR comes from an adult with an advanced solid tumor such as melanoma, head and neck, liver or kidney cancer. The starting material was CD4+ or CD8+ T cells sorted from blood, obtained in a trial of the OX40 agonist ivuxolimab. The genes are TRBV13 and TRBJ1-1; D gene uncertain. CDR3: CASSFTENTEAFF. CDR3 DNA sequence: TGTGCCAGCAGCTTCACAGAGAACACTGAAGCTTTCTTT.